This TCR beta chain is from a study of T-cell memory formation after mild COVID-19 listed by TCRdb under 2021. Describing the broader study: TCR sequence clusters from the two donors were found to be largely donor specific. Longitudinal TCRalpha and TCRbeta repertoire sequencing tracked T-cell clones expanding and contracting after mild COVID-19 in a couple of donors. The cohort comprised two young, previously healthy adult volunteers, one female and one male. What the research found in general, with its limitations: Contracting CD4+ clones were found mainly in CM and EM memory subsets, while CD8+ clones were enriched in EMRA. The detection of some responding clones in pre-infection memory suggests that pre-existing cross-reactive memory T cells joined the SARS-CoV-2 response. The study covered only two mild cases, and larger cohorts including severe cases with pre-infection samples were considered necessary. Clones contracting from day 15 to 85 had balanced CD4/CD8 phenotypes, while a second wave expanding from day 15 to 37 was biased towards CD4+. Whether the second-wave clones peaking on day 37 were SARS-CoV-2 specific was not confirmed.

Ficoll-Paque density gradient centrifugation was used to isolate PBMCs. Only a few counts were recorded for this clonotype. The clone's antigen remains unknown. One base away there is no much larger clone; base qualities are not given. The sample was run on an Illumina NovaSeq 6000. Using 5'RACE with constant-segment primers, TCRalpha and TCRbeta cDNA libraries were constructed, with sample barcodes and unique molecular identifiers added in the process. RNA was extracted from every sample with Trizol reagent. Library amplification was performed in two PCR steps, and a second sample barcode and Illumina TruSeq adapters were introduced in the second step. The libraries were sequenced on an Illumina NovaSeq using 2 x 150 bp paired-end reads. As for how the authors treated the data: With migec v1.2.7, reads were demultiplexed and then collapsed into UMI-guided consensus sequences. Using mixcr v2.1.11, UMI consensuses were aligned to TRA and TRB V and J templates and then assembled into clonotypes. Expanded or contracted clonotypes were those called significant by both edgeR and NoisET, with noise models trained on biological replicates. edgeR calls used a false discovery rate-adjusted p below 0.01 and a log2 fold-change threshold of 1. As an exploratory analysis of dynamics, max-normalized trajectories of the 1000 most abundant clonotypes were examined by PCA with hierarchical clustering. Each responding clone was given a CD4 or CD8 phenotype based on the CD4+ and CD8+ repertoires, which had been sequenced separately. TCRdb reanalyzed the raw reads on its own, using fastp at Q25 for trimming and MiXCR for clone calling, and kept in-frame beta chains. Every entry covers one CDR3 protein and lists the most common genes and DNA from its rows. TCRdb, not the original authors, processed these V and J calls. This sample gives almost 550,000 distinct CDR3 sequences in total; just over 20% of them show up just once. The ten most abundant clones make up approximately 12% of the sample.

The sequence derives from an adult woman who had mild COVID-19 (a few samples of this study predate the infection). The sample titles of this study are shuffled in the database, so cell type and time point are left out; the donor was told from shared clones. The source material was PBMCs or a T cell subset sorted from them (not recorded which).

The DNA sequence is TGTGCCAGCAGCCCCCGTGGAGCGGGAGGGACCGGGGAGCTGTTTTTT. It translates to CASSPRGAGGTGELFF. This sequence uses TRBV7-2 and TRBJ2-2, and 10 bases in between align with TRBD2. Measured from the cysteine to the phenylalanine, the CDR3 is 16 residues long. The CDR3 DNA has 48 bases and is translated from base 1. At the junction V is shortened by 5 bases and J by 5 bases; bases outside the gene matches: 8. The germline V gene sets CDR1 to SGHTA and CDR2 to FQGNSA.